This TCR beta chain was identified in a study of regulatory T cells in long-lasting Graves disease (dated by TCRdb to the early 2020s). Looking at the study overall: Newly diagnosed Graves' disease patients had taken antithyroid drugs for less than 3 months. A total of some 33 samples were covered by TCR sequencing, comprising some 13 persistent and roughly 20 newly diagnosed Graves' disease patients. Peripheral blood TCR sequencing and RNA sequencing compared persistent Graves' disease patients with newly diagnosed Graves' disease patients. The study was registered as a clinical trial and conducted in China.

The library was built by means of multiplex PCR. Instrument used: Illumina HiSeq 4000. TCR beta libraries were built with iRepertoire HTBI primers and Arm-PCR amplification of CDR3 regions. PCR products were gel purified before sequencing. For the original study's pipeline: Gene usage analysis of CDR3 amino acid clonotypes relied on the roughly 60 TRBV and about 13 TRBJ segments identified across samples. Filtered high-quality paired reads were merged into contigs using COPE and FqMerger. Contigs were aligned with BLAST to IMGT TRBV, TRBD and TRBJ reference genes, and CDR3 was defined per IMGT. Clonotypes above 0.1% frequency were classified as highly expanded clones. Shannon entropy served as the measure of repertoire diversity, while the Gini coefficient captured V-J evenness. A clonotype found in more than one individual was treated as public. In-frame beta chains were kept once TCRdb had trimmed the public reads at Q25 with fastp and called clones with MiXCR. Rows are combined by CDR3 protein, so each entry shows the most common genes and DNA. TCRdb, not the original authors, processed these V and J calls. This sample comprises over 350,000 distinct CDR3 sequences, around 15% of them detected only once. About 15% of the sample comes from the top ten.

The CDR3 starts with the cysteine, ends with the phenylalanine, and has 15 residues. Only the CDR3 DNA stays, 45 bases, in frame from base 1. Unmatched junction bases come to 6, with V trimmed by 2 bases and J by 4 bases. Sequences SGHTA (CDR1) and FQGNSA (CDR2) are obtained from the germline V gene. The intended sense of this specimen's time point label: newly diagnosed GD, antithyroid drugs for less than 3 months. For both TCR sequencing and RNA sequencing, RNA was extracted from PBMCs using TRIzol. The diagnosis of Graves' disease was made according to American Thyroid Association guidelines. Recruitment of patients was carried out at an endocrinology department in Xi'an, China. Each patient gave 7 to 9.5 milliliters of peripheral blood, collected in an EDTA anticoagulant tube. PBMCs were isolated by Ficoll Paque Plus density gradient separation without further T cell sorting. An Agilent 2100 Bioanalyzer and agarose gel were used to assess RNA quality, and a NanoDrop 2000 was used to measure RNA concentration.

The paper as a whole reports these results and caveats: Compared with newly diagnosed patients, patients with persistent Graves' disease had lower TCR Shannon entropy and fewer highly expanded clones, which suggests clonal expansion. Sequencing and analysis were restricted to the TCR beta chain. Persistent disease showed preferential use of TRBV28, TRBJ1-2 and TRBJ2-5, whereas newly diagnosed disease favored TRBV20-1 and TRBJ2-1. The authors acknowledged the small sample size as a limitation that may reduce accuracy. Only peripheral blood was studied, because thyroid tissue, the primary lesion, was inaccessible. Patients with persistent disease shared more public clonotypes (fewer than 3,000) than newly diagnosed patients did (nearly 1,000).

Of note for this clonotype: There is no known antigen for this receptor. It has no much larger one-base neighbor in the sample; base qualities were not kept.

These data also featured in a second study, about T cells in Graves' hyperthyroidism and ophthalmopathy. The other study reports the following: Stable Graves' hyperthyroidism was defined as no progression to ophthalmopathy during 18 months of follow-up. The hyperthyroidism patients were between 18 and 65 years old and newly diagnosed, with a disease duration of less than 2 months. Any patient with an uncontrolled infection, another autoimmune disease, pregnancy or lactation was excluded. Diagnoses were established on the basis of clinical symptoms, serum thyroxine and TRAb, thyroid ultrasound, and orbital computed tomography. The first round of RT-PCR for the TCR CDR3 was performed with the HTBI primer set and the Qiagen OneStep RT-PCR kit. Blood samples also contained most of the expanded thyroid clonotypes (frequency above 0.001), which suggests that blood repertoires may reflect thyroid immune responses. A model built on a 13 V-J signature distinguished ophthalmopathy from stable hyperthyroidism, reaching around 88% sensitivity and 81.08% specificity in cross-validation and 80%/75% in testing. During validation, the model predicted progression to ophthalmopathy a median of about 6.5 months ahead of onset, with around 71% sensitivity and 72.22% specificity. TCR V-J signatures able to tell the groups apart were searched for in a discovery cohort of approximately 95 patients, of whom fewer than 45 had Graves' ophthalmopathy and 55 to 60 had stable Graves' hyperthyroidism. Whether ophthalmopathy could be predicted prospectively was tested in an independent validation cohort made up of under 20 hyperthyroidism patients plus 17 patients who later progressed to ophthalmopathy. The roughly 90 discovery patients were divided at random into training and test sets in a 7:3 ratio. The study also compared thyroid tissue and blood T-cell repertoires from over 5 Graves' hyperthyroidism patients. After blood sampling, hyperthyroidism patients were treated with methimazole at a starting dose of 30 mg daily, and ophthalmopathy patients were treated with high-dose intravenous methylprednisolone. A second multiplex PCR round built the libraries, followed by size selection and purification. Sequencing of the libraries was done on an Illumina HiSeq2000 using paired-end 100 bp reads. SOAPnuke was used to process the raw data, with reads discarded if the reads contained adapters or uncalled bases, had a mean Phred below 15, or lacked an exact constant-primer or identifier match. COPE v1.2.5 was used to merge the high-quality paired reads, and each unique nucleotide sequence was defined as a clonotype. MiTCR v1.1 was used to align clonotypes to the IMGT TRBV, TRBD and TRBJ reference segments. The analysis included only V-J combinations with a frequency above 0.0001, which together covered more than 99% of the repertoires. The TCS score was defined as F50 (clonal expansion) divided by E x V (chaos), with BLOSUM62-based TCRdist calculated between CDR3 peptides within each V-J. Welch's t-statistics and random forest reduced roughly 530 V-J features to roughly 13, which were used in a naive Bayes classifier (R e1071). Sample size was not statistically predetermined, and blinding of investigators to group allocation was not performed. TCR Vbeta CDR3 sequencing of 140 or so peripheral blood samples (approximately 44 ophthalmopathy, about 75 hyperthyroidism and 17 progressor patients) is reported in the paper.

The origin of this receptor is a woman aged 45-65 years with Graves disease. Donor details come from another sample of the same person, matched by shared clones. The chain couples TRBV7-2 to TRBJ2-5, with 8 bases in between that match TRBD1. The specimen comprised peripheral blood mononuclear cells (PBMCs), sampled at new diagnosis, from a patient treated with antithyroid drugs. The CDR3 reads as follows: CASSLPPGTGETQYF. The nucleotide sequence reads TGTGCCAGCAGCTTACCTCCAGGGACAGGAGAGACCCAGTACTTC.